One TCR beta chain is described in this entry. This entry belongs to a study of T cell responses to AZD1222 COVID-19 vaccine. The CDR3 has 13 residues. Trimming cost V 0 bases and J 0 bases, with 2 bases left between them. Germline V gene sequence: CDR1 SGHNT, CDR2 YENEEA. Only in-frame clones appear in the TCRdb table, and some are missing; sequencing was by immunoSEQ multiplex PCR. Of 65,000 to 95,000 clones in the sample, about 90% were seen once. The sequences come from peripheral blood, collected on day 0 of MenACWY control vaccination. This clonotype was sampled from an adult in good health. The V gene is TRBV11-3, the J gene TRBJ2-5; unclear D gene. CDR3 sequence (DNA): TGTGCCAGCAGCTTAGATCACCAAGAGACCCAGTACTTC. Its protein is CASSLDHQETQYF.